This TCR beta chain was captured in a study of blood T cell repertoires in COVID-19. Germline assignment: CDR1 SGHAT and CDR2 FQNNGV. V shed 2 bases, J shed 5 bases, and the junction held 7 bases outside the gene matches. This CDR3 spans 16 amino acids. Sequencing was performed with immunoSEQ multiplex PCR; in TCRdb, only in-frame clones are kept and a portion is missing. This table holds about 95,000 clones, roughly 90% found once. The specimen sequenced was peripheral blood. The chain employs TRBV11-2 and TRBJ2-1; 9 bases line up with TRBD2. The receptor was isolated from a middle-aged man with COVID-19, enrolled during active disease. The CDR3 region has the DNA TGTGCCAGCAGCTTAAGAACGGGCGGGGGGGACAATGAGCAGTTCTTC. The encoded protein is CASSLRTGGGDNEQFF.